This T cell receptor (beta chain) derives from a study of OX40 agonist ivuxolimab in advanced cancers. Study-wide background: Prior checkpoint blockade (anti-PD-1, anti-PD-L1 or anti-CTLA-4) was permitted; 40% had it.

Clones were sequenced by immunoSEQ multiplex PCR, and TCRdb holds only the in-frame ones, with some missing. The sample shows about 86,000 clones, around 90% of them seen only once. Trimming left V 4 bases short and J 4 bases short, with 20 bases between. This CDR3 contains 16 residues. Germline CDR1 is SGHDT and CDR2 is YYEEEE. Anyone with autoimmune disease history or systemic immunosuppression was excluded. This chain links TRBV5-6 with TRBJ2-5; perhaps TRBD1 as D (5 bases). Material: CD4+ or CD8+ T cells sorted from blood, obtained in a trial of the OX40 agonist ivuxolimab. The clonotype originates from an adult with an advanced solid tumor such as melanoma, head and neck, liver or kidney cancer. CDR3 protein: CASSVGVRERRETQYF. The CDR3, as DNA: TGTGCCAGCAGCGTAGGGGTCAGGGAAAGAAGAGAGACCCAGTACTTC.